Sequencing of this T cell receptor (beta chain) was carried out in a study of graft-versus-host responses after intestinal transplantation. Notes on this clone: What it binds is not known.

The germline V gene encodes CDR1 LNHDA and CDR2 SQIVND (reference sequence). The CDR3 contains 14 residues. The V end was cut by 4 bases, the J end by 1 base, with 11 bases between. Here immunoSEQ multiplex PCR was the method, and the copy in TCRdb shows in-frame clones only, minus some. The sample lists about 120,000 clones, over 80% occurring once. The V call is TRBV19, the J call TRBJ2-7, with D hard to call. The sample consisted of unstimulated CD4+ T cells sorted from spleen or lymph node cells, taken before intestinal transplant. The receptor was isolated from a human donor who received an intestinal transplant. The CDR3 DNA follows: TGTGCCAGTAGTAGCTACGGCCGATCCTACGAGCAGTACTTC. Translation: CASSSYGRSYEQYF.